The rows below give T cell receptor beta chains drawn from one sample of a study of blood T cell repertoires in COVID-19. TCRdb's table, derived via immunoSEQ multiplex PCR, lists solely in-frame clones and lacks some. Of roughly 70,000 clones listed, more than 65% are singletons. Sequencing was done on a sample of peripheral blood. The receptors come from a woman aged 60-75 years with acute or convalescent COVID-19. CDR3s leave out the opening cysteine and the closing phenylalanine or tryptophan.

>TRBV6-5
ASTRAGYEQY
>TRBV18
ASSPLGTGYNYGYT
>TRBV7-6
ASSLVQAGVGDTQY
>TRBV15
ATSRDPTSGGSDTQY
>TRBV2
ASSHGTSGGYEQY
>TRBV7-9
ASSLAGSQETQY
>TRBV27
ASSPRQFNQPQH
>TRBV5-1
ASSLQVAGDSYEQY
>TRBV2
ASSEGRETQY
>TRBV6-5
ASTTRDRANSPLH
>TRBV12-3/TRBV12-4
ASSSGLSQPQH
>TRBV5-1
ASSPQGASTGELF
>TRBV12-3/TRBV12-4
ASSYGQQDGYT
>TRBV11-2
ASSLEQGAINGYT
>TRBV10-2
ASSDSTGSGYT
>TRBV20-1
SASRLAGGRNTGELF
>TRBV5-1
ASSPSGGTSYEQY
>TRBV18
ASSPPASSNQPQH
>TRBV18
ASSPQGADYGYT
>TRBV7-3
ASSLDRGRQETQY
>TRBV9
ASSARQASGANVLT
>TRBV27
ASSGTGEETQY
>TRBV5-1
ASSSERGQGPVGYT
>TRBV7-9
ASSLDRNTEAF
>TRBV2
ARGGSSYNSPLH
>TRBV11-2
ASSLVGTAPEQY
>TRBV3-1/TRBV3-2
ASSLDSEETQY
>TRBV2
ASSEGQVSQPQH
>TRBV18
ASSTGTGLNTGELF
>TRBV5-1
ASSPTDREETQY
>TRBV11-2
ASSTPTGRIGYT
>TRBV6-5
ASSYRGGTYEQY
>TRBV5-1
ASSFAPLGSNSYEQY
>TRBV7-9
ASSPVRQVYSGNTIY
>TRBV2
ASTPGAQETQY
>TRBV6-1
ASSEKPHGGANVLT
>TRBV10-1
ASSEMTGFTEAF
>TRBV6-6
ASSGQGGDTQY
>TRBV5-4
ASSLGGANNEQF
>TRBV2
ASSDLGGEQY
>TRBV7-2
ASSLVAGGSGELF
>TRBV30
AWTHRYGQAAYLSGNTIY
>TRBV7-9
ASSLDRAIYGYT
>TRBV28
ASSTGERNTEAF
>TRBV2
ASKPDSLYNSPLH
>TRBV13
ASSYRGNTIY
>TRBV5-1
ASSLEAGGRGQRDTQY
>TRBV5-1
ASSPASGGANEQF
>TRBV23-1
ASSHRLLPPLF
>TRBV3-1/TRBV3-2
ASSHPARLAGEEQF
>TRBV2
ASSEGQGGEKLF
>TRBV5-1
ASSSFLGTGVADTQY